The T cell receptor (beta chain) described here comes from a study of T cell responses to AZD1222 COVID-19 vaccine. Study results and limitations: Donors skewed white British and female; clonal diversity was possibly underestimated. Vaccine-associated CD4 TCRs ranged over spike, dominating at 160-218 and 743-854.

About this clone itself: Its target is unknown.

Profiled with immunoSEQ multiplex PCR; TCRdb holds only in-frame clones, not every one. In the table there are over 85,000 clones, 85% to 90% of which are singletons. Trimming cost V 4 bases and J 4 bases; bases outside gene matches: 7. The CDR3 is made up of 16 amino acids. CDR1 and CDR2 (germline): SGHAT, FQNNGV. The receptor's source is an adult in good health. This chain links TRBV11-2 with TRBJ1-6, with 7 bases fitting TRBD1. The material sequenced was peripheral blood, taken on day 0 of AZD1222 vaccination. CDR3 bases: TGTGCCAGCAGCTCTCCGGACAGGTTGTATAATTCACCCCTCCACTTT. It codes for CASSSPDRLYNSPLHF.